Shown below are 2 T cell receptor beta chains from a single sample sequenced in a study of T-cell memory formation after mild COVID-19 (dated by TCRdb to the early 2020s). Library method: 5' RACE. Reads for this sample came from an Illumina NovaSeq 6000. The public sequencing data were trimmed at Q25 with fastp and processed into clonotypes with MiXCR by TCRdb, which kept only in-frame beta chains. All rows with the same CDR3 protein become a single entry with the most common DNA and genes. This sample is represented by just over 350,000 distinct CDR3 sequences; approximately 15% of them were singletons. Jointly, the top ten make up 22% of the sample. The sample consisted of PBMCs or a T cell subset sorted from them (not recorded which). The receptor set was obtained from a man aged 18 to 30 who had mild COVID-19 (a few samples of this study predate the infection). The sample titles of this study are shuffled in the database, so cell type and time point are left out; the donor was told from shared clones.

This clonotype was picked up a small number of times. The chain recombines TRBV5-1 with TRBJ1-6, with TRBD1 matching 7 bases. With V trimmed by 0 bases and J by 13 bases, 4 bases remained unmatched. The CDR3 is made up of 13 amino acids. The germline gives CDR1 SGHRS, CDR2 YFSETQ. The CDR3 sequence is CASSLATGAPLHF. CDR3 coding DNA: TGCGCCAGCAGCTTGGCCACAGGGGCCCCCCTCCACTTT.

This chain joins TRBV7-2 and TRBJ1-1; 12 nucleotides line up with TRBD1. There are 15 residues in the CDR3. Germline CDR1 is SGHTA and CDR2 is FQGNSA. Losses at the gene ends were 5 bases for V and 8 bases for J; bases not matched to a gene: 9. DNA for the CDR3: TGTGCCAGCAGCCCTACGGGACAGGGGGCTTCCGAAGCTTTCTTT. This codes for CASSPTGQGASEAFF.